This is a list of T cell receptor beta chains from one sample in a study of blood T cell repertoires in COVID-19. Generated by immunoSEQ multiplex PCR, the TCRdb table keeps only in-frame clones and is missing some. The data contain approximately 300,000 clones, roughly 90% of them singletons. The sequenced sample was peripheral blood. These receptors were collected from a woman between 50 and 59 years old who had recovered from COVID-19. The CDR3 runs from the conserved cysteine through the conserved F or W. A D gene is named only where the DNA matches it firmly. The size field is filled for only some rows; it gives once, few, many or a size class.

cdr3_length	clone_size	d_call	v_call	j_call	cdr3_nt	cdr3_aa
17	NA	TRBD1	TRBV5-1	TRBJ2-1	TGCGCCAGCAGCTCGTCCTTCGGGACAGGGGGTCTGGATGAGCAGTTCTTC	CASSSSFGTGGLDEQFF
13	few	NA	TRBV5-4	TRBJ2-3	TGTGCCAGCAGCCCGGCGGGCACAGATACGCAGTATTTT	CASSPAGTDTQYF
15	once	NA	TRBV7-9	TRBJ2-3	TGTGCCAGCAGCTTAGCGCAGGCAGCCACAGATACGCAGTATTTT	CASSLAQAATDTQYF
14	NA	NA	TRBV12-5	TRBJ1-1	TGTGCTAGTGGTTTGAGCGGAAAGAACACTGAAGCTTTCTTT	CASGLSGKNTEAFF
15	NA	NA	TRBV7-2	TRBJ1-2	TGTGCCAGCAGCTTAGGTTCTGAAACGGTTATTGGCTACACCTTC	CASSLGSETVIGYTF
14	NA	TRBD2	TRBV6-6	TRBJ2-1	TGTGCCAGCAGTCTAGCGGGGGGATACAATGAGCAGTTCTTC	CASSLAGGYNEQFF
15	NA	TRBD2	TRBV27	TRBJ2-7	TGTGCCAGCAGTCCCCTCGGGGAGGGGATCAGCGAGCAGTACTTC	CASSPLGEGISEQYF
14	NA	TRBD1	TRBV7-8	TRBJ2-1	TGTGCCAGCAGACAGGGGGCCGCCTACAATGAGCAGTTCTTC	CASRQGAAYNEQFF
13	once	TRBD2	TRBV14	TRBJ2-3	TGTGCCAGCAGCCAAGCGGGGACTATAACGCAGTATTTT	CASSQAGTITQYF
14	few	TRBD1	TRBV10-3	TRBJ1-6	TGTGCCATCAGTGACCAGGGGGCTGGCTCACCCCTCCACTTT	CAISDQGAGSPLHF
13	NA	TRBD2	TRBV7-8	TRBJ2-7	TGTGCCAGCAGCTTGGTAGAAGGGGAGGGGCAGTACTTC	CASSLVEGEGQYF
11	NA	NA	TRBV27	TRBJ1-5	TGTGCCAGCAGTTTTATAAAGCCCCAGCATTTT	CASSFIKPQHF
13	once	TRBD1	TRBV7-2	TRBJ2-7	TGTGCCAGCAGCTCGGACAGGGCGGGGGAGCAGTACTTC	CASSSDRAGEQYF
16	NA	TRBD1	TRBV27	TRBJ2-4	TGTGCCAGCAGTTGGGGGACAGGGGCTGCCAAAAACATTCAGTACTTC	CASSWGTGAAKNIQYF
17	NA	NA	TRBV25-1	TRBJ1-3	TGTGCCAGCAGTGAAACCTCCTGGGGAGCCTCTGGAAACACCATATATTTT	CASSETSWGASGNTIYF
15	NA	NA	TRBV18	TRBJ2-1	TGTGCCAGCTCACTGCAGGGGCAGGCCTACAATGAGCAGTTCTTC	CASSLQGQAYNEQFF
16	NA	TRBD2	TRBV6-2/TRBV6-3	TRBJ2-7	TGTGCCAGCAGTTACTCGACCGGGAGGGTGAATGACGAGCAGTACTTC	CASSYSTGRVNDEQYF
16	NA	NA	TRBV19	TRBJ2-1	TGTGCCAGTAGCCTAAAGGGGCCACTCTCCTACAATGAGCAGTTCTTC	CASSLKGPLSYNEQFF
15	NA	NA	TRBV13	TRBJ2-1	TGTGCCAGCAGGTTCCTTGGGGGGGCCATTAATGAGCAGTTCTTC	CASRFLGGAINEQFF
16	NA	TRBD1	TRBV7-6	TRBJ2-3	TGTGCCAGCAGCCCCCTGTGGGCAGGGGGTACAGATACGCAGTATTTT	CASSPLWAGGTDTQYF
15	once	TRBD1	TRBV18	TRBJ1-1	TGTGCCAGCTCACCGCGGACAGGGGGCGACACTGAAGCTTTCTTT	CASSPRTGGDTEAFF
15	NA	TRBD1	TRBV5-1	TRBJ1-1	TGCGCCAGCAGCTATCGGGACAGGCAGATGGATGAAGCTTTCTTT	CASSYRDRQMDEAFF